This TCR beta chain was obtained from a study of blood T cells in healthy people across ages. Study summary: When template switching was applied, about one barcoded beta molecule was captured per two T cells.

A J-beta primer mix and a sample-barcoded 5' primer were used in a second PCR of about 7 to 12 cycles. MiXCR, applied by TCRdb to the 5' RACE reads, yields one record per CDR3 protein. In the table there are around 520,000 distinct CDR3 sequences, 27% of which are singletons. The V gene end was trimmed by 4 bases and the J gene end by 3 bases; junction bases not matched to a gene: 7. There are 15 residues in the CDR3. Germline CDR1 reads SGHRS; CDR2 reads YFSETQ. These data were likewise used in another study, on T cells of mothers and their children. That source adds: Each child contributed about 3 million TCR beta CDR3 reads, while each mother contributed over 8 million. Relative to unrelated pairs, biologically related mother-child dyads exhibited marginally greater, non-significant overlap.

This receptor was taken from a boy between 2 and 10 years old in good health. The V gene is TRBV5-1, the J gene TRBJ2-1; 7 bases are shared with TRBD1. Material: blood. This chain's CDR3 is CASSTTGVFYNEQFF. The CDR3 region has the DNA TGCGCCAGCAGCACCACAGGGGTGTTCTACAATGAGCAGTTCTTC.